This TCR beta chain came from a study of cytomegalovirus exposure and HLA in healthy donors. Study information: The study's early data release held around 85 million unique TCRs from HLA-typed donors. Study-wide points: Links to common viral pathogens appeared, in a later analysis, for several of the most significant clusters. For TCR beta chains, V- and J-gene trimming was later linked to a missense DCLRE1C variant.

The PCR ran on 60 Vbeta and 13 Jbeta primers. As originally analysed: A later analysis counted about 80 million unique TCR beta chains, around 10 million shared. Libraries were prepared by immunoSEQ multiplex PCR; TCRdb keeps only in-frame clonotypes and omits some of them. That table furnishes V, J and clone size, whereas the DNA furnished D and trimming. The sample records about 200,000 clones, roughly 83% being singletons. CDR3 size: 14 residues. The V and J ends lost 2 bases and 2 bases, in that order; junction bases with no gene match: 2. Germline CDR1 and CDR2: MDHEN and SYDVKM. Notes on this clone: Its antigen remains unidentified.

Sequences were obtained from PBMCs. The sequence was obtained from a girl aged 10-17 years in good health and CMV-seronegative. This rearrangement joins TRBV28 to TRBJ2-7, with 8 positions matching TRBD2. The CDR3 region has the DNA TGTGCCAGCAGTTTAGCGGGAGGTCCCTACGAGCAGTACTTC. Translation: CASSLAGGPYEQYF. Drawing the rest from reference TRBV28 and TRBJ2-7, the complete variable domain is DVKVTQSSRYLVKRTGEKVFLECVQDMDHENMFWYRQDPGLGLRLIYFSYDVKMKEKGDIPEGYSVSREKKERFSLILESASTNQTSMYLCASSLAGGPYEQYFGPGTRLTVT.